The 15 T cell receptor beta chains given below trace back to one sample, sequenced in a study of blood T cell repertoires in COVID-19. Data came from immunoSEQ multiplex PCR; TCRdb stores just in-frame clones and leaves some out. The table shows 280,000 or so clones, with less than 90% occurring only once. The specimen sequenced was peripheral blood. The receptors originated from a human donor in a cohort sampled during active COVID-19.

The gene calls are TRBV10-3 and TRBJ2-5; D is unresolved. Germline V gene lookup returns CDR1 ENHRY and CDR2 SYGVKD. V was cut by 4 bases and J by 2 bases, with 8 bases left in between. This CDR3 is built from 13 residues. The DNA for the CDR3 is TGTGCCATCAGTGCGACAAGTCAAGAGACCCAGTACTTC. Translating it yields CAISATSQETQYF.

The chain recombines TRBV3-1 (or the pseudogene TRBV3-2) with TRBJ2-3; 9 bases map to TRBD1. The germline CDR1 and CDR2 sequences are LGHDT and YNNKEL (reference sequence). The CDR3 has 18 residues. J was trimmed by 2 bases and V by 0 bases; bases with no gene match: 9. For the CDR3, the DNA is TGTGCCAGCAGCCAAGATAACCCACGGGACAGGGACACAGATACGCAGTATTTT. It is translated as CASSQDNPRDRDTDTQYF.

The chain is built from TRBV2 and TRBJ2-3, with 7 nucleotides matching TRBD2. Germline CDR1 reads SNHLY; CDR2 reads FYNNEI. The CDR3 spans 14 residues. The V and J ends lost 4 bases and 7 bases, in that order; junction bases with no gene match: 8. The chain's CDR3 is CASSGTRERYTQYF. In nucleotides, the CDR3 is TGTGCCAGCAGTGGGACGCGGGAGCGGTATACGCAGTATTTT.

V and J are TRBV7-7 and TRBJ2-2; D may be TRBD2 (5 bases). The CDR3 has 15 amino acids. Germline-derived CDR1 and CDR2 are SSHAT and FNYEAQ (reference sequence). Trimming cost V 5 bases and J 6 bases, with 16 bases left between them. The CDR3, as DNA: TGTGCCAGCAGCCCAAGCGGCAGTTCGTCCGGGGAGCTGTTTTTT. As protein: CASSPSGSSSGELFF.

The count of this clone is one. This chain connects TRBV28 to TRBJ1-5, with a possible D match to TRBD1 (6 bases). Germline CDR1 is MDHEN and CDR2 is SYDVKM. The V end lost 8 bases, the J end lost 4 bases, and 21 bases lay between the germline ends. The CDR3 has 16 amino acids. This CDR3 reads CASLGQGNVVNQPQHF. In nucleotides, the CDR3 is TGTGCCAGCCTTGGGCAGGGGAACGTTGTTAATCAGCCCCAGCATTTT.

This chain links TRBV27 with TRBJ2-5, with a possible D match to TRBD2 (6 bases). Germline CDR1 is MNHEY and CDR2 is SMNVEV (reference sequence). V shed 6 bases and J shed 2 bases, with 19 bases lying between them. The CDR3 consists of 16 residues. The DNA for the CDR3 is TGTGCCAGCAGCCCAACGGGGGAGCCCAATCAAGAGACCCAGTACTTC. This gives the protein CASSPTGEPNQETQYF.

The CDR3 sequence is CASSWTGGTEQYF. The CDR3 nucleotides read TGTGCCAGCAGCTGGACGGGAGGCACCGAGCAGTACTTC. The chain carries TRBV7-2 and TRBJ2-7; 7 nucleotides match TRBD2. CDR3 length: 13 amino acids. Trimming cost V 4 bases and J 6 bases; bases outside gene matches: 6. The V gene's germline CDR1 is SGHTA and CDR2 FQGNSA.

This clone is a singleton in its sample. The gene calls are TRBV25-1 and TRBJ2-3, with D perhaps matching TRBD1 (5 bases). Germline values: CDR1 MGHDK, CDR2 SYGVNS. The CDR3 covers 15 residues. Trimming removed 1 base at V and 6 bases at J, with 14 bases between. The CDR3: CASSESGKKGDTQYF. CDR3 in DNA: TGTGCCAGCAGTGAATCAGGGAAGAAAGGGGATACGCAGTATTTT.

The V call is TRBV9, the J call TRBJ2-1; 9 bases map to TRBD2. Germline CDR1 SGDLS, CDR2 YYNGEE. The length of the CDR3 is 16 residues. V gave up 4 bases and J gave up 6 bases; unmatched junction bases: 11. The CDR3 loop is CASSPPVAGVVNEQFF. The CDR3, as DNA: TGTGCCAGCAGCCCCCCAGTAGCGGGAGTGGTCAATGAGCAGTTCTTC.

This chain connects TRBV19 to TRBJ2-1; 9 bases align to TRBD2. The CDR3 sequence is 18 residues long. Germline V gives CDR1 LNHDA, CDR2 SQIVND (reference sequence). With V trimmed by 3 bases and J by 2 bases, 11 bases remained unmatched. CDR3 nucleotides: TGTGCCAGTAGTATTTCCCTTAGCGGCGGGAGGGCCTACAATGAGCAGTTCTTC. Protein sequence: CASSISLSGGRAYNEQFF.

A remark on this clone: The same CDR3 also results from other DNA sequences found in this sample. CDR3 region: CASSEEETQYF. The CDR3 DNA follows: TGCGCCAGCAGTGAGGAAGAGACCCAGTACTTC. J is TRBJ2-5 and V is TRBV5-1; the D is unclear. CDR3 length equals 11 residues. Germline assignment: CDR1 SGHRS and CDR2 YFSETQ. Trimming cost V 5 bases and J 3 bases, with 5 bases left between them.

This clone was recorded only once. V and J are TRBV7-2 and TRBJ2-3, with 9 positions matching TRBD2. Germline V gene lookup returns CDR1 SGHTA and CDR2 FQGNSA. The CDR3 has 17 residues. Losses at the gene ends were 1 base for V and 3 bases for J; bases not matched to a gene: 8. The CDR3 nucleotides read TGTGCCAGCAGCTTAGTCGGACTAGCGATCGGAACAGATACGCAGTATTTT. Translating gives CASSLVGLAIGTDTQYF. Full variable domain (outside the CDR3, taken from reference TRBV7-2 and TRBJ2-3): GAGVSQSPSNKVTEKGKDVELRCDPISGHTALYWYRQSLGQGLEFLIYFQGNSAPDKSGLPSDRFSAERTGGSVSTLTIQRTQQEDSAVYLCASSLVGLAIGTDTQYFGPGTRLTVL.

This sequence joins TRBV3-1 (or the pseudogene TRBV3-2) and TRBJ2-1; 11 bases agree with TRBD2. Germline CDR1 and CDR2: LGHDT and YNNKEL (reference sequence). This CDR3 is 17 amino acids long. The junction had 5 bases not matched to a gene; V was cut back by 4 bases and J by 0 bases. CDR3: CASSRLAGTHSYNEQFF. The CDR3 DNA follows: TGTGCCAGCAGCCGACTAGCGGGGACCCACTCCTACAATGAGCAGTTCTTC.

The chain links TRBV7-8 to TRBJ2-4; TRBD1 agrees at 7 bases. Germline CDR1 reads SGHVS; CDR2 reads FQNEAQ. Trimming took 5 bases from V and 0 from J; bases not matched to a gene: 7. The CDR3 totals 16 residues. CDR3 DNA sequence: TGTGCCAGCAGCCCAGGGACAGTACTAGCCAAAAACATTCAGTACTTC. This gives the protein CASSPGTVLAKNIQYF.

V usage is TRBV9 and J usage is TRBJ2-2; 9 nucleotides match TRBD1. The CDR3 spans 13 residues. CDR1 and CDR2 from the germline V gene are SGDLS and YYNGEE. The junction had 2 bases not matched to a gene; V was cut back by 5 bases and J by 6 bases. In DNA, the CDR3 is TGTGCCAGCAGGGGGACAGGGCCCGGGGAGCTGTTTTTT. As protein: CASRGTGPGELFF.